These 27 T cell receptor beta chains came from one sample sequenced in a study of control samples from healthy donors and cancer patients. Libraries were prepared by immunoSEQ multiplex PCR; TCRdb keeps only in-frame clonotypes and omits some of them. The sample holds 30,000 or so clones; approximately 94% are singletons and the top ten take about 6.9%. The sample was blood. The receptors shown here come from a man aged 55-75 years in good health.

The chain joins TRBV7-2 to TRBJ2-7, with D tentatively TRBD2 (5 bases). There are 13 residues in the CDR3. Germline V CDR1 and CDR2: SGHTA, FQGNSA. The ends were cut back, 5 bases at V and 6 bases at J, with 14 bases in the middle. CDR3 nucleotide sequence: TGTGCCAGCAGCCCATTGGGGAGAGCCGAGCAGTACTTC. Translating gives CASSPLGRAEQYF.

This clone was found once. The chain joins TRBV19 to TRBJ1-2, with D perhaps TRBD1 (5 bases). In germline, CDR1 is LNHDA, CDR2 SQIVND (reference sequence). The CDR3 runs 15 residues. With 7 bases removed from V and 7 bases from J, the gap between germline ends came to 22 bases. This chain's CDR3 is CASTTGTPEESGYTF. CDR3 coding DNA: TGTGCCAGTACAACTGGGACTCCAGAGGAAAGTGGCTACACCTTC.

The CDR3 is CARTHQPHAAGLAGGRGTQYF. The CDR3 coding sequence is TGTGCCCGCACCCACCAACCCCACGCCGCGGGACTCGCGGGGGGGCGGGGGACCCAGTACTTC. The chain recombines TRBV4-2 with TRBJ2-5, with 9 bases that match TRBD2. Germline V lookup: CDR1 LGHNA, CDR2 YNFKEQ. There are 21 residues in the CDR3. V dropped 11 bases and J dropped 7; count of bases not matched to a gene: 35.

This chain links TRBV6-5 with TRBJ1-5; 7 nucleotides align to TRBD1. The CDR3 consists of 13 residues. V shed 6 bases and J 4 bases; nucleotides not matched to a gene: 3. Germline V gene sequence: CDR1 MNHEY, CDR2 SVGAGI. CDR3: CASRAGGNQPQHF. DNA of the CDR3: TGTGCCAGCAGGGCAGGGGGGAATCAGCCCCAGCATTTT.

V usage is TRBV6-2 or TRBV6-3 and J usage is TRBJ1-2, with D possibly TRBD1 on 6 matching bases. Trimming took off 5 bases at V and 6 bases at J, with 22 bases between the two ends. There are 16 residues in the CDR3. Germline CDR1 MNHEY, CDR2 SVGEGT. The CDR3 DNA sequence: TGTGCCAGCAGTGGACCGACAGGAAACTTCAGGGATGGCTACACCTTC. Amino acids: CASSGPTGNFRDGYTF.

The V gene is TRBV4-3, the J gene TRBJ2-3; D gene ambiguous. V shed 0 bases and J shed 3 bases, with 13 bases lying between them. CDR3 length equals 16 residues. The V gene's germline CDR1 is LGHNA and CDR2 YSLEER. CDR3 region: CASSQDPNARTDTQYF. In nucleotides, the CDR3 is TGCGCCAGCAGCCAAGACCCGAACGCCCGGACAGATACGCAGTATTTT.

This chain joins TRBV6-5 and TRBJ1-1; D unresolved. Germline CDR1 and CDR2: MNHEY and SVGAGI. The CDR3 has 16 amino acids. Trimming left V 2 bases short and J 0 bases short, with 13 bases between. The CDR3 bases are TGTGCCAGCAGTTACGGGATACTTCTAATGAACACTGAAGCTTTCTTT. Translating it yields CASSYGILLMNTEAFF.

In DNA form, the CDR3 reads TGTGCCAGCAGCCTCCGAGGGTCCGTGTTGACTGAAGCTTTCTTT. The encoded protein is CASSLRGSVLTEAFF. V gene TRBV7-8 combines with J gene TRBJ1-1; D is unresolved. The CDR3 length is 15 residues. The germline V gene encodes CDR1 SGHVS and CDR2 FQNEAQ. Trimming cost V 5 bases and J 5 bases, with 18 bases left between them.

The chain couples TRBV2 to TRBJ1-5; D possibly corresponds to TRBD1 (5 bases). CDR3 size: 18 residues. V dropped 6 bases and J dropped 6 bases, with 27 bases sitting between them. The germline V gene has CDR1 SNHLY and CDR2 FYNNEI. This CDR3 is CASREIGPGRGKTQPQHF. In DNA form, the CDR3 reads TGTGCCAGCAGAGAGATCGGGCCAGGGAGAGGGAAAACTCAGCCCCAGCATTTT. The whole variable domain, filled in from reference TRBV2 and TRBJ1-5, reads EPEVTQTPSHQVTQMGQEVILRCVPISNHLYFYWYRQILGQKVEFLVSFYNNEISEKSEIFDDQFSVERPDGSNFTLKIRSTKLEDSAMYFCASREIGPGRGKTQPQHFGDGTRLSIL.

The chain is built from TRBV7-2 and TRBJ2-1; D not certain. The germline V gene has CDR1 SGHTA and CDR2 FQGNSA. The CDR3 has 13 residues. Trimming removed 1 base from V and 6 bases from J, with 7 bases in between. CDR3 region: CASSLGSPNEQFF. The CDR3 nucleotides read TGTGCCAGCAGCTTAGGGAGTCCCAATGAGCAGTTCTTC.

This clone was recorded a few times. J is TRBJ2-1 and V is TRBV20-1; D unclear. Germline CDR1 reads DFQATT; CDR2 reads SNEGSKA (reference sequence). The CDR3 extends over 11 amino acids. Trimming left V 3 bases short and J 10 bases short, with 10 bases between. CDR3 nucleotide sequence: TGCAGTGCTAGTAAACTTGGCGAGCAGTTCTTC. Translated: CSASKLGEQFF.

The chain uses TRBV5-8 and TRBJ2-1, with a tentative D call TRBD1 (5 bases). The CDR3 has 12 residues. Germline CDR1 and CDR2: SGHTS and YDEGEE. Trimming left V 5 bases short and J 10 bases short, with 13 bases between. CDR3 amino acids: CASSTSQGEQFF. CDR3 coding DNA: TGTGCCAGCAGTACCTCGCAGGGAGAGCAGTTCTTC.

The V and J genes are TRBV7-9 and TRBJ2-1; 8 bases agree with TRBD2. Germline CDR1 SEHNR, CDR2 FQNEAQ (reference sequence). The CDR3 runs 17 residues. V trimming: 5 bases; J trimming: 8 bases; junction bases outside the gene matches: 17. The CDR3 bases are TGTGCCAGCAGCCCTCCCCCTAAGCGGGGGTCCAGTGATGAGCAGTTCTTC. Translated, it gives CASSPPPKRGSSDEQFF. Together with reference TRBV7-9 and TRBJ2-1, the CDR3 gives the full variable domain: DTGVSQNPRHKITKRGQNVTFRCDPISEHNRLYWYRQTLGQGPEFLTYFQNEAQLEKSRLLSDRFSAERPKGSFSTLEIQRTEQGDSAMYLCASSPPPKRGSSDEQFFGPGTRLTVL.

The V call is TRBV6-5, the J call TRBJ2-3, with a possible D match to TRBD2 (7 bases). The germline gives CDR1 MNHEY, CDR2 SVGAGI. The CDR3 is 14 amino acids. V lost 9 bases, J lost 2 bases, and 15 bases lay in between. CDR3 nucleotides: TGTGCCAGTCCGAAGGGGGGGCCCACAGATACGCAGTATTTT. Translating it yields CASPKGGPTDTQYF.

The J gene is TRBJ1-2, the V gene TRBV6-6, with D hard to call. The germline CDR1 and CDR2 sequences are MNHNY and SVGAGI (reference sequence). V lost 5 bases, J lost 0 bases, and 13 bases lay in between. The length of the CDR3 is 15 residues. The CDR3 DNA reads TGTGCCAGCAGTCCGCTCCCCAGCACTAACTATGGCTACACCTTC. Its protein product is CASSPLPSTNYGYTF.

The rearrangement uses TRBV9 and TRBJ2-2; 11 bases match TRBD2. The CDR3 runs to 14 residues. Trimming removed 4 bases from V and 6 bases from J; junction bases left unmatched: 2. The germline V gene has CDR1 SGDLS and CDR2 YYNGEE. The CDR3 DNA is TGTGCCAGCAGCTTTAGCGGGGGGGCCGGGGAGCTGTTTTTT. Translating gives CASSFSGGAGELFF.

CDR3 nucleotides: TGTGCCAGCAGCGGGACTAGCGGGGGGGACAATGAGCAGTTCTTC. It specifies CASSGTSGGDNEQFF. This chain connects TRBV9 to TRBJ2-1; TRBD2 aligns across 15 bases. Germline CDR1 reads SGDLS; CDR2 reads YYNGEE. The CDR3 is 15 residues long. The ends lost 3 bases at V and 5 bases at J; junction bases unmatched: 0.

The genes are TRBV9 and TRBJ1-2, with D maybe TRBD1 (5 bases). Germline loops: CDR1 SGDLS, CDR2 YYNGEE. Trimming removed 2 bases from V and 8 bases from J, with 16 bases in between. CDR3 size: 14 residues. CDR3 in DNA: TGTGCCAGCAGCGTCCTGGGGGAGGGGCGAGGCTACACCTTC. This encodes CASSVLGEGRGYTF.

The chain carries TRBV10-3 and TRBJ2-1, with 10 bases matching TRBD2. V lost 5 bases and J lost 2; bases outside the gene matches: 3. CDR1 and CDR2 from the germline V gene are ENHRY and SYGVKD. The CDR3 covers 15 residues. CDR3 DNA sequence: TGTGCCATCAGTAATAGCGGGGGGACCTACAATGAGCAGTTCTTC. Amino acids: CAISNSGGTYNEQFF.

The V and J genes are TRBV19 and TRBJ1-3, with no clear D. The length of the CDR3 is 13 residues. Germline assignment: CDR1 LNHDA and CDR2 SQIVND (reference sequence). Trimming removed 5 bases at V and 4 bases at J, with 9 bases between. CDR3 loop: CASSLQTGNTIYF. CDR3 nucleotides: TGTGCCAGTAGTTTACAGACCGGAAACACCATATATTTT.

This clone was seen only once. J is TRBJ1-1 and V is TRBV6-5; 9 bases map to TRBD1. The CDR3 spans 15 residues. With V trimmed by 3 bases and J by 4 bases, 6 bases remained unmatched. The V gene's germline CDR1 is MNHEY and CDR2 SVGAGI. CDR3 protein: CASSYTGTGSTEAFF. The CDR3 region has the DNA TGTGCCAGCAGTTATACCGGGACAGGGTCCACTGAAGCTTTCTTT.

This chain links TRBV7-2 with TRBJ2-2; 13 bases line up with TRBD2. After removal of 4 bases from V and 8 bases from J, the junction contained 13 bases not matched to a gene. The length of the CDR3 is 18 residues. Germline V gives CDR1 SGHTA, CDR2 FQGNSA. CDR3 DNA sequence: TGTGCCAGCAGCTCCACGGGACTAGCGGGGCGGTCGGGGGGGGAGCTGTTTTTT. Translated: CASSSTGLAGRSGGELFF.

The V gene is TRBV12-3 or TRBV12-4, the J gene TRBJ1-1, with a tentative D call TRBD1 (6 bases). The CDR3 extends over 13 amino acids. The V end was cut by 6 bases, the J end by 10 bases, with 18 bases between. CDR3 sequence reads: CASSLLQGPVAFF. The CDR3 region has the DNA TGTGCCAGCAGCCTTCTTCAGGGGCCGGTAGCTTTCTTT.

The chain joins TRBV28 to TRBJ1-5; D is possibly TRBD1 (6 bases). Germline assignment: CDR1 MDHEN and CDR2 SYDVKM. This CDR3 is built from 15 residues. V lost 4 bases and J lost 7, with 17 bases in between. CDR3 DNA sequence: TGTGCCAGCAGTTCGGAGGGGCAGGGGAGACAGCCCCAGCATTTT. Its translation: CASSSEGQGRQPQHF.

The chain is built from TRBV29-1 and TRBJ1-1, with 7 bases identical to TRBD1. Germline lookup yields CDR1 SQVTM and CDR2 ANQGSEA. The CDR3 is 14 amino acids. The V segment lost 7 bases and the J segment 5 bases; nucleotides outside the gene matches: 13. CDR3 sequence: CSAATGRVTTEAFF. Here the CDR3 DNA reads TGCAGCGCTGCGACAGGGAGGGTCACAACTGAAGCTTTCTTT.

This clone was observed a single time. V is TRBV3-1 (or the pseudogene TRBV3-2) and J is TRBJ1-4, with D perhaps matching TRBD1 (6 bases). Looked up from germline, CDR1 is LGHDT and CDR2 is YNNKEL (reference sequence). CDR3 length: 15 amino acids. V was pared by 4 bases and J by 0 bases, with 9 bases between. CDR3 region: CASSPAGATNEKLFF. In DNA, the CDR3 is TGTGCCAGCAGCCCGGCAGGGGCAACTAATGAAAAACTGTTTTTT.

The chain combines TRBV5-1 with TRBJ1-4; the match to TRBD1 covers 8 bases. V trimming: 6 bases; J trimming: 7 bases; junction bases outside the gene matches: 5. The V gene's germline CDR1 is SGHRS and CDR2 YFSETQ. The CDR3 has 13 residues. The CDR3 bases are TGCGCCAGCACCCGCGACAGGGGTGAAAAACTGTTTTTT. Translated: CASTRDRGEKLFF.